This is a list of T cell receptor beta chains from one sample in a study of OX40 agonist ivuxolimab in advanced cancers. Repertoires were generated with immunoSEQ multiplex PCR, while TCRdb's copy carries only in-frame clones and drops some. The repertoire holds tens of thousands of clones, with approximately 87% as singletons. Here the sequenced sample was CD4+ or CD8+ T cells sorted from blood, taken in a trial of the OX40 agonist ivuxolimab. Every receptor here comes from an adult with an advanced solid tumor such as melanoma, head and neck, liver or kidney cancer. The CDR3 runs from the conserved cysteine through the conserved F or W. The order of the fields is D gene, J gene, clone size, V gene, CDR3 protein, CDR3 DNA. The D gene is left open where the match is weak. The size field is filled for only some rows; it gives once, few, many or a size class.

>TRBD1|TRBJ1-1|once|TRBV7-8
CASSLGGSTGFTEAFF
TGTGCCAGCAGCTTAGGGGGCTCGACAGGGTTCACTGAAGCTTTCTTT
>TRBD1|TRBJ2-2|NA|TRBV4-1
CASSQGRTGGASGELFF
TGCGCCAGCAGCCAAGGTAGAACAGGGGGCGCGTCCGGGGAGCTGTTTTTT
>TRBD1|TRBJ2-7|NA|TRBV6-6
CASSPGTGGNYEQYF
TGTGCCAGCAGCCCCGGGACAGGGGGCAACTACGAGCAGTACTTC
>TRBD2|TRBJ2-5|NA|TRBV19
CASSILPSGSQETQYF
TGTGCCAGTAGTATATTGCCTAGCGGATCCCAAGAGACCCAGTACTTC
>NA|TRBJ1-1|once|TRBV5-5
CASSLGPWEVGTEAFF
TGTGCCAGCAGCTTGGGACCCTGGGAGGTCGGCACTGAAGCTTTCTTT
>TRBD1|TRBJ1-3|few|TRBV19
CASNLGQPYSGNTIYF
TGTGCCAGTAACCTGGGACAGCCGTACTCTGGAAACACCATATATTTT
>NA|TRBJ2-1|few|TRBV23-1
CASSHDGSSYNEQFF
TGCGCCAGCAGTCACGACGGCAGCTCCTACAATGAGCAGTTCTTC
>NA|TRBJ1-6|few|TRBV4-2
CASSHASGRGNSPLHF
TGTGCCAGCAGCCATGCCTCGGGACGGGGGAATTCACCCCTCCACTTT
>NA|TRBJ2-2|NA|TRBV6-5
CASSRTSRYTGELFF
TGTGCCAGCAGCCGAACATCGCGCTACACCGGGGAGCTGTTTTTT
>NA|TRBJ2-7|NA|TRBV18
CASSLENYEQYF
TGTGCCAGCTCACTCGAGAACTACGAGCAGTACTTC
>TRBD2|TRBJ2-3|NA|TRBV7-7
CASSLTSGSTDTQYF
TGTGCCAGCAGCCTGACTAGCGGAAGCACAGATACGCAGTATTTT
>TRBD2|TRBJ2-1|NA|TRBV7-3
CASSLEAGGPNEQFF
TGTGCCAGCAGCTTAGAAGCGGGGGGGCCCAATGAGCAGTTCTTC
>NA|TRBJ1-4|NA|TRBV7-2
CASSLAGGGYEKLFF
TGTGCCAGCAGCTTAGCGGGGGGCGGATATGAAAAACTGTTTTTT
>NA|TRBJ1-2|NA|TRBV7-9
CASSLAGLYGYTF
TGTGCCAGCAGCTTGGCGGGACTATATGGCTACACCTTC
>NA|TRBJ1-5|NA|TRBV10-3
CAIRSGQNNQPQHF
TGTGCCATCAGGAGTGGACAGAACAATCAGCCCCAGCATTTT
>TRBD1|TRBJ2-3|NA|TRBV5-1
CASSLGDRETDTQYF
TGCGCCAGCAGCCTAGGGGACAGGGAAACAGATACGCAGTATTTT
>NA|TRBJ2-3|NA|TRBV27
CASSFSGPDTQYF
TGTGCCAGCAGTTTCAGTGGGCCAGATACGCAGTATTTT
>TRBD2|TRBJ2-1|many|TRBV18
CASSPRGLAENNEQFF
TGTGCCAGCTCACCCCGGGGACTAGCGGAGAACAATGAGCAGTTCTTC
>NA|TRBJ1-3|NA|TRBV18
CASSPPWSGGSGNTIYF
TGTGCCAGCTCACCACCGTGGTCCGGGGGCTCTGGAAACACCATATATTTT
>NA|TRBJ2-7|NA|TRBV4-2
CASSQEGEQYF
TGTGCCAGCAGCCAGGAAGGGGAGCAGTACTTC
>NA|TRBJ1-5|once|TRBV6-1
CASRGEQSNQPQHF
TGTGCCAGCAGGGGGGAACAGTCCAATCAGCCCCAGCATTTT
>NA|TRBJ1-2|NA|TRBV6-5
CASSTAGGYGYTF
TGTGCCAGCAGTACGGCAGGCGGTTATGGCTACACCTTC
>NA|TRBJ2-1|NA|TRBV2
CASSPSNSAVWNEQFF
TGTGCCAGCAGTCCCTCTAACTCCGCTGTTTGGAATGAGCAGTTCTTC
>NA|TRBJ1-2|NA|TRBV7-2
CASSLAAGSNYGYTF
TGTGCCAGCAGCTTAGCCGCGGGTTCCAACTATGGCTACACCTTC
>NA|TRBJ1-3|NA|TRBV5-6
CASSRGRTPGNTIYF
TGTGCCAGCAGTCGAGGGAGGACCCCTGGAAACACCATATATTTT
>NA|TRBJ1-1|NA|TRBV7-2
CASLPMAGHWNTEAFF
TGTGCCAGCCTCCCAATGGCAGGGCATTGGAACACTGAAGCTTTCTTT
>NA|TRBJ2-5|NA|TRBV30
CAWSSNGGPETQYF
TGTGCCTGGAGTTCTAACGGGGGACCAGAGACCCAGTACTTC